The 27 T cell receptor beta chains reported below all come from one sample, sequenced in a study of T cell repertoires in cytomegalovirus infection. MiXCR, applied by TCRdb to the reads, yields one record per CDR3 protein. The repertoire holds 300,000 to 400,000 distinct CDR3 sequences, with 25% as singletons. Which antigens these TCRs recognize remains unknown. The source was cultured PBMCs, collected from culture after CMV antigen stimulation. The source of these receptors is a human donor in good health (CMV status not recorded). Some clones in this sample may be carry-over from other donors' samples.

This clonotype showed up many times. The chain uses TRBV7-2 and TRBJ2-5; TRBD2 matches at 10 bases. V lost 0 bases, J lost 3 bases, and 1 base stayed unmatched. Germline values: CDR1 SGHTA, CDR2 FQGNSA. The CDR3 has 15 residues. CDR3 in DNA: TGTGCCAGCAGCTTAGCAGGACTAGCGGAAGAGACCCAGTACTTC. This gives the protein CASSLAGLAEETQYF. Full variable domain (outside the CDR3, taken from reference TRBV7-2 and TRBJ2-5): GAGVSQSPSNKVTEKGKDVELRCDPISGHTALYWYRQSLGQGLEFLIYFQGNSAPDKSGLPSDRFSAERTGGSVSTLTIQRTQQEDSAVYLCASSLAGLAEETQYFGPGTRLLVL.

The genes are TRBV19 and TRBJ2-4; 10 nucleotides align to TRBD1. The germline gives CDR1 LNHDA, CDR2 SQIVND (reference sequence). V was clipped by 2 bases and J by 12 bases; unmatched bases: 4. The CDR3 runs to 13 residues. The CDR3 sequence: CASSIRGQGPQYF. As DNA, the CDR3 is TGTGCCAGTAGTATACGGGGACAGGGGCCTCAGTACTTC.

In DNA form, the CDR3 reads TGTGCCAGCAGCTTAGAACGGGGGGCCTACGAGCAGTACTTC. It encodes CASSLERGAYEQYF. The chain links TRBV7-2 to TRBJ2-7, with TRBD2 matching 7 bases. CDR3 length: 14 residues. The V gene end was trimmed by 1 base and the J gene end by 2 bases; junction bases not matched to a gene: 2. CDR1 is SGHTA and CDR2 is FQGNSA in the germline V gene.

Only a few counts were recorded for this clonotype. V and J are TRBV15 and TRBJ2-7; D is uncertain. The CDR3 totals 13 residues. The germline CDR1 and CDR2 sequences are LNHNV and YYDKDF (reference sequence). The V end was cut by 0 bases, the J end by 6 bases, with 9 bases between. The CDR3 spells CATSRDKGGEQYF. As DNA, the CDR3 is TGTGCCACCAGCAGAGATAAGGGCGGCGAGCAGTACTTC.

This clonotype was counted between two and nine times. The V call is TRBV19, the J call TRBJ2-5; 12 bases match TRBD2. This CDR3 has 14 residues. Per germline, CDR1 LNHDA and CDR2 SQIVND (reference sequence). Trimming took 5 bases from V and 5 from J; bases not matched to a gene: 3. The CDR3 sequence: CASSRTSGMETQYF. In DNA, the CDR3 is TGTGCCAGTAGTCGGACTAGCGGGATGGAGACCCAGTACTTC.

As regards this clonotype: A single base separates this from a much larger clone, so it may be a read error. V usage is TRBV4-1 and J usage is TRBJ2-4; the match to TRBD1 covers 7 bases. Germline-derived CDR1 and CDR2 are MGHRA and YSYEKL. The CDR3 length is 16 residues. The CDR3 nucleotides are TGCGCCGGCAGCCAAGAGCCCCGACAGGGTGCGACCATTCAGTACTTC. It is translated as CAGSQEPRQGATIQYF.

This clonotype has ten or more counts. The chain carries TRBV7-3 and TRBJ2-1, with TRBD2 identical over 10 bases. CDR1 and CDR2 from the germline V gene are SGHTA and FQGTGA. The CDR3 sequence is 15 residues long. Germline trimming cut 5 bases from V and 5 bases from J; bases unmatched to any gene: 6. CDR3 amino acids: CASSQSGRVHNEQFF. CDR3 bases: TGTGCCAGCAGCCAAAGCGGGAGGGTCCACAATGAGCAGTTCTTC. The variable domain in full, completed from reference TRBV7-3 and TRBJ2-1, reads GAGVSQTPSNKVTEKGKYVELRCDPISGHTALYWYRQSLGQGPEFLIYFQGTGAADDSGLPNDRFFAVRPEGSVSTLKIQRTERGDSAVYLCASSQSGRVHNEQFFGPGTRLTVL.

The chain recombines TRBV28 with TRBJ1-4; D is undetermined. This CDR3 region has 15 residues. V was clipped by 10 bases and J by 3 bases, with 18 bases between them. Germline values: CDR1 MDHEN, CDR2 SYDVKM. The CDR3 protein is CAIWDNGFSNEKLFF. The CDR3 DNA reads TGTGCCATTTGGGATAACGGATTCTCTAATGAAAAACTGTTTTTT. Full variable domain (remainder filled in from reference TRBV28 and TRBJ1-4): DVKVTQSSRYLVKRTGEKVFLECVQDMDHENMFWYRQDPGLGLRLIYFSYDVKMKEKGDIPEGYSVSREKKERFSLILESASTNQTSMYLCAIWDNGFSNEKLFFGSGTQLSVL.

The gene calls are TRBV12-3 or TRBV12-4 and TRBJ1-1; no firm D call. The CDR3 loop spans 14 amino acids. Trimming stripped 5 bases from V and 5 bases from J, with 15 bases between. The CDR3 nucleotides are TGTGCCAGCAGTCCCACGGAGGTTGGAACTGAAGCTTTCTTT. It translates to CASSPTEVGTEAFF.

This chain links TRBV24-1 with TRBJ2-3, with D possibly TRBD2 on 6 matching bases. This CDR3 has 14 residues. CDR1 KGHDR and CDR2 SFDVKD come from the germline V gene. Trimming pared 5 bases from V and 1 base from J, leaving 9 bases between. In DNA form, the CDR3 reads TGTGCCACCAGTGCTTCGGGAGGCACAGATACGCAGTATTTT. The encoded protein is CATSASGGTDTQYF.

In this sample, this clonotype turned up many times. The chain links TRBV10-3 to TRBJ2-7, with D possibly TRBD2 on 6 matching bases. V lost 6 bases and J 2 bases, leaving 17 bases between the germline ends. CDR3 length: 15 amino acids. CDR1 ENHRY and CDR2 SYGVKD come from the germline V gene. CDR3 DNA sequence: TGTGCCATCAGGGGGGGTGGGACGGTGACCTACGAGCAGTACTTC. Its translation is CAIRGGGTVTYEQYF.

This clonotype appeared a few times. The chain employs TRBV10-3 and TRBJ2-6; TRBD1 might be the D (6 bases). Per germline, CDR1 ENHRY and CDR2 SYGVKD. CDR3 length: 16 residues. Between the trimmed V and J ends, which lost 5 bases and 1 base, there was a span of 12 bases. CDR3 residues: CAISPQGRSGANVLTF. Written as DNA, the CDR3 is TGTGCCATCAGTCCACAGGGAAGATCTGGGGCCAACGTCCTGACTTTC.

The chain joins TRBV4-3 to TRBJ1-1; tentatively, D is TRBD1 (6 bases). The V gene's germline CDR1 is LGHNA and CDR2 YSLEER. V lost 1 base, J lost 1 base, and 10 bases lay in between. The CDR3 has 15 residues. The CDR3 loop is CASSQGARGNTEAFF. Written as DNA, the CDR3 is TGCGCCAGCAGCCAAGGAGCCAGGGGGAACACTGAAGCTTTCTTT.

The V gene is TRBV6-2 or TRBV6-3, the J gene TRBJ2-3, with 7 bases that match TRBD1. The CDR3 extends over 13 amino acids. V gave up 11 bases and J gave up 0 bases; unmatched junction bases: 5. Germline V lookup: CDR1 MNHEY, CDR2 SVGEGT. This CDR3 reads CAGRDSSTDTQYF. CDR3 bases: TGTGCCGGCCGGGACAGCAGCACAGATACGCAGTATTTT.

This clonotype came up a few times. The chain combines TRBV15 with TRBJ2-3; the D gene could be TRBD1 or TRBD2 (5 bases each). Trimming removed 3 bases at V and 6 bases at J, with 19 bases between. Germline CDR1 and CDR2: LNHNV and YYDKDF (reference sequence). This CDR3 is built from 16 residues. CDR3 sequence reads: CATSSLGTDYQDTQYF. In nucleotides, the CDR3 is TGTGCCACCAGCAGCCTAGGGACGGATTATCAGGATACGCAGTATTTT.

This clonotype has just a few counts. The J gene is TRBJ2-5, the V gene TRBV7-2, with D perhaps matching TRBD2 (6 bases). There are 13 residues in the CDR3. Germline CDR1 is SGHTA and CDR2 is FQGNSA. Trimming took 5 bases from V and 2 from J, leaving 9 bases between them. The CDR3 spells CASSGGRQETQYF. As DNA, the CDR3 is TGTGCCAGCAGCGGAGGGAGGCAAGAGACCCAGTACTTC.

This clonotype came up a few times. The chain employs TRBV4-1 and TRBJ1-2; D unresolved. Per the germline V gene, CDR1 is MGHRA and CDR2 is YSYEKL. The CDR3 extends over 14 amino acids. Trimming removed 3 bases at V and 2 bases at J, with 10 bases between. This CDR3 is CASSHRIKNYGYTF. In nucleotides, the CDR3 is TGCGCCAGCAGCCACAGGATTAAAAACTATGGCTACACCTTC.

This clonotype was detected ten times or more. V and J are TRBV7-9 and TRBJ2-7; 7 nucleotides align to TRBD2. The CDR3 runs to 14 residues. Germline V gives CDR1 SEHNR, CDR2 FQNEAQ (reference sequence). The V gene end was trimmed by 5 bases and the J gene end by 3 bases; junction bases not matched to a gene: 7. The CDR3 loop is CASSPRAGYYEQYF. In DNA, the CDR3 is TGTGCCAGCAGCCCTAGAGCGGGATACTACGAGCAGTACTTC.

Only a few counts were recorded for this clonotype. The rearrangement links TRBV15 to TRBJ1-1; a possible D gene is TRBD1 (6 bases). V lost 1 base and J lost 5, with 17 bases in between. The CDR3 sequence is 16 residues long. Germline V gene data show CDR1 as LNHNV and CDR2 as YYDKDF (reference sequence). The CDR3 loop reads CATSRAVGRGLTEAFF. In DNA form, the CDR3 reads TGTGCCACCAGCAGAGCTGTGGGGAGGGGGTTAACTGAAGCTTTCTTT.

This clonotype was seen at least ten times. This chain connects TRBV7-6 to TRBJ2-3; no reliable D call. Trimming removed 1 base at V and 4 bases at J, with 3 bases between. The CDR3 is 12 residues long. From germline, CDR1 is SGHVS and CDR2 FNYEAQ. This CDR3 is CASSLDPDTQYF. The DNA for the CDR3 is TGTGCCAGCAGCTTAGATCCAGATACGCAGTATTTT. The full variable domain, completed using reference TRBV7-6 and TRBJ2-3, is GAGVSQSPRYKVTKRGQDVALRCDPISGHVSLYWYRQALGQGPEFLTYFNYEAQQDKSGLPNDRFSAERPEGSISTLTIQRTEQRDSAMYRCASSLDPDTQYFGPGTRLTVL.

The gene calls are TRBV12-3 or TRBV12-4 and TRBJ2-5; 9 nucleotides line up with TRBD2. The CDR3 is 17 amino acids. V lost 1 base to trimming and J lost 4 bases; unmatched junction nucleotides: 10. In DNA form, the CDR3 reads TGTGCCAGCAGTTTAGGGCTAGCGGGACCGACGGTAGAGACCCAGTACTTC. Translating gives CASSLGLAGPTVETQYF.

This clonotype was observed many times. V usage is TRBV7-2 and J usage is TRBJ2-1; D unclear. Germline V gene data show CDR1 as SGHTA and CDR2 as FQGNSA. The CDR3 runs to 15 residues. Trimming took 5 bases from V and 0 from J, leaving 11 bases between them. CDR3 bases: TGTGCCAGCAGCCAATGGATGCCCTCCTACAATGAGCAGTTCTTC. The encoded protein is CASSQWMPSYNEQFF.

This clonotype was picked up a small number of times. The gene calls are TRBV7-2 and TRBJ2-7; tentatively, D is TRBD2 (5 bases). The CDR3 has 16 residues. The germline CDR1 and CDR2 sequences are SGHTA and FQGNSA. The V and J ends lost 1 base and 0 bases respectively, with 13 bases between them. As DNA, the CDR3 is TGTGCCAGCAGCTTAGGATCGGGAATAAGCTCCTACGAGCAGTACGTC. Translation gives CASSLGSGISSYEQYV.

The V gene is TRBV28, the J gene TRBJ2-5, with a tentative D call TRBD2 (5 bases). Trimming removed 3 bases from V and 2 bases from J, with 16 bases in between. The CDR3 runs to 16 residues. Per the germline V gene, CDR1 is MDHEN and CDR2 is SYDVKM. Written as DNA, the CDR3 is TGTGCCAGCAGTTTCCGACCCCCGAGAGGGCAAGAGACCCAGTACTTC. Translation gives CASSFRPPRGQETQYF.

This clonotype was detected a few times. This CDR3 is CSVFRPLTDTQYF. The CDR3 DNA follows: TGCAGCGTTTTCAGGCCCCTCACAGATACGCAGTATTTT. The genes are TRBV29-1 and TRBJ2-3; no firm D call. V gave up 5 bases and J gave up 2 bases, with 11 bases separating them. In germline, CDR1 is SQVTM, CDR2 ANQGSEA. The CDR3 runs to 13 residues.

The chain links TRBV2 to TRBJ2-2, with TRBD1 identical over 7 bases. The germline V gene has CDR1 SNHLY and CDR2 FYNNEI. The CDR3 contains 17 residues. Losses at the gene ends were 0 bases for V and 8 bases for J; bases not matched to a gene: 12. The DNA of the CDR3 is TGTGCCAGCAGTGAAGCGGAAGGGGGCTTTCGTCTAGGGGAGCTGTTTTTT. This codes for CASSEAEGGFRLGELFF. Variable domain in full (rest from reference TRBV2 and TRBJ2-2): EPEVTQTPSHQVTQMGQEVILRCVPISNHLYFYWYRQILGQKVEFLVSFYNNEISEKSEIFDDQFSVERPDGSNFTLKIRSTKLEDSAMYFCASSEAEGGFRLGELFFGEGSRLTVL.

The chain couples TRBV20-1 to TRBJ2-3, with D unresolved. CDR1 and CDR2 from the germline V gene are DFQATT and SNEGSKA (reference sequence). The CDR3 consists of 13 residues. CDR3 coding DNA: TGCAGCTCCCCGGGCGGCAGCACAGATACGCAGTATTTT. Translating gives CSSPGGSTDTQYF.